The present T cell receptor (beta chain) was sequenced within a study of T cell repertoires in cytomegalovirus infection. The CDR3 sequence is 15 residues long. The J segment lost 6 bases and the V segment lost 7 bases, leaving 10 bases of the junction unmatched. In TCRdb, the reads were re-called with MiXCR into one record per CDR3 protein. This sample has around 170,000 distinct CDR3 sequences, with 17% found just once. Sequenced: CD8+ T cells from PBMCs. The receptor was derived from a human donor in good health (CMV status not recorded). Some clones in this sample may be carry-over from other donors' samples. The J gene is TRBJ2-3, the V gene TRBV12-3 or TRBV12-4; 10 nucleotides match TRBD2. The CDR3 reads CASTLSGGSRDTQYF. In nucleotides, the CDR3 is TGTGCCAGCACCCTTAGCGGGGGGTCCCGGGATACGCAGTATTTT.